This T cell receptor beta chain was sequenced during a study of T cells in Graves' hyperthyroidism and ophthalmopathy. Study-level information: Peripheral blood was acquired at first diagnosis, ahead of any therapy whatsoever.

The CDR3 loop spans 16 amino acids. Germline V gene lookup returns CDR1 LGHNA and CDR2 YNFKEQ. Deletions cut 0 bases from V and 0 bases from J, with 9 bases between. Study-level findings and limits: Ophthalmopathy got predicted by the model a median roughly 6.1 months before its onset.

As for this clonotype: No antigen is known for it.

Amplification targeted TCR beta CDR3 regions from RNA transcripts. With the HTBI primer set, the TCR CDR3 went through a first round of RT-PCR. MiXCR, applied by TCRdb to the multiplex PCR reads, yields one record per CDR3 protein. The sample holds fewer than 350,000 distinct CDR3 sequences, 15% to 20% seen once. Sequenced input: blood. This sequence joins TRBV4-2 and TRBJ1-3; D is undetermined. The TCR sequence derives from a woman in her forties or fifties with Graves' hyperthyroidism. The CDR3 spells CASSQEPVSSGNTIYF. In DNA, the CDR3 is TGTGCCAGCAGCCAAGAGCCCGTGAGCTCTGGAAACACCATATATTTT.